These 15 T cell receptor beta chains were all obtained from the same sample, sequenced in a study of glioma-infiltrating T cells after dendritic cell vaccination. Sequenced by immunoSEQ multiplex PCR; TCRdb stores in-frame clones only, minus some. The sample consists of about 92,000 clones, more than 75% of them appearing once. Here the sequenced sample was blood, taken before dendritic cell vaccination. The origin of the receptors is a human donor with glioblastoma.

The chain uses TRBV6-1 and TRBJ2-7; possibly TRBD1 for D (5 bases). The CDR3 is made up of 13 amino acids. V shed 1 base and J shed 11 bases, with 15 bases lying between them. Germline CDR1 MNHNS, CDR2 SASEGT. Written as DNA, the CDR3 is TGTGCCAGCAGTGAAGGGGTAAAGGGGCTGGAGTACTTC. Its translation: CASSEGVKGLEYF.

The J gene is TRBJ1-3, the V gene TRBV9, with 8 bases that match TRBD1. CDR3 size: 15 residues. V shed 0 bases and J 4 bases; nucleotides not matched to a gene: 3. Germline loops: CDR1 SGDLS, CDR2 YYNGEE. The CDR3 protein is CASSVGQGRGNTIYF. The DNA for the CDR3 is TGTGCCAGCAGCGTAGGACAGGGGCGGGGAAACACCATATATTTT.

The CDR3 reads CSVETGGGYTF. The CDR3 coding sequence is TGCAGCGTAGAAACAGGGGGTGGCTACACCTTC. This chain joins TRBV29-1 and TRBJ1-2, with 8 nucleotides matching TRBD1. Per the germline V gene, CDR1 is SQVTM and CDR2 is ANQGSEA. The CDR3 is 11 residues long. Germline trimming cut 6 bases from V and 7 bases from J; bases unmatched to any gene: 4. Full variable domain (remainder filled in from reference TRBV29-1 and TRBJ1-2): SAVISQKPSRDICQRGTSLTIQCQVDSQVTMMFWYRQQPGQSLTLIATANQGSEATYESGFVIDKFPISRPNLTFSTLTVSNMSPEDSSIYLCSVETGGGYTFGSGTRLTVV.

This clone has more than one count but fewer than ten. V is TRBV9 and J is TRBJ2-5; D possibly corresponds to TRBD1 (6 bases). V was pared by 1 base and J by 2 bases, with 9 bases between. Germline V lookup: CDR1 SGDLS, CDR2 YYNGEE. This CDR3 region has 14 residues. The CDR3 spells CASSVTGNQETQYF. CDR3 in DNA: TGTGCCAGCAGCGTAACAGGGAATCAAGAGACCCAGTACTTC.

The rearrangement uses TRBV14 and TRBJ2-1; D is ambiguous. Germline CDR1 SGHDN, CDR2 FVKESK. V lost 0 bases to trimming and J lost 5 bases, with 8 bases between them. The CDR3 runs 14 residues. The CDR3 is CASSQEYGNNEQFF. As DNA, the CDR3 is TGTGCCAGCAGCCAAGAGTACGGTAACAATGAGCAGTTCTTC. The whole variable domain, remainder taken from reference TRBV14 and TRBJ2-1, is EAGVTQFPSHSVIEKGQTVTLRCDPISGHDNLYWYRRVMGKEIKFLLHFVKESKQDESGMPNNRFLAERTGGTYSTLKVQPAELEDSGVYFCASSQEYGNNEQFFGPGTRLTVL.

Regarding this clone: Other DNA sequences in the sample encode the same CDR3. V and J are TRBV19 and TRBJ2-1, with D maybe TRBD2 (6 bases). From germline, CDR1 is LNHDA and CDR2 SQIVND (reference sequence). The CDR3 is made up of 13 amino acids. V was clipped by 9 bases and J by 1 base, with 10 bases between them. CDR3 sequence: CASRERSYNEQFF. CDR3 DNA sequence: TGTGCCAGCCGGGAGCGGTCCTACAATGAGCAGTTCTTC.

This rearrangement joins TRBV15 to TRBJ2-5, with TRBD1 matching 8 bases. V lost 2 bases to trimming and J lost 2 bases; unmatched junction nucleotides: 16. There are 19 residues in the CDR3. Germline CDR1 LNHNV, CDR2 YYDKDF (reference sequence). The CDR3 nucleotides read TGTGCCACCAGCAGACCTCTGCCCGACAGGGGAGTACGGCAAGAGACCCAGTACTTC. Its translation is CATSRPLPDRGVRQETQYF.

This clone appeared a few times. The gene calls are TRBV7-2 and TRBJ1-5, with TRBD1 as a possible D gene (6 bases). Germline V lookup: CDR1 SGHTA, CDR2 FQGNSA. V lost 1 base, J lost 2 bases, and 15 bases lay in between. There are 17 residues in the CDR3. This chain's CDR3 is CASSLVPGGSGNQPQHF. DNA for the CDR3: TGTGCCAGCAGCTTAGTCCCGGGGGGCTCTGGCAATCAGCCCCAGCATTTT.

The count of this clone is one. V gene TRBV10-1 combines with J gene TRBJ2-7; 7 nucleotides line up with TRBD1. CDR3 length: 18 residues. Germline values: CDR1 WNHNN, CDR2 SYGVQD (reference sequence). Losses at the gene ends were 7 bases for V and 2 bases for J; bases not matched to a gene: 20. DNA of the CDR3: TGCGCCAGCACCCCGGGACAGCCTACAAAAAAACTTACCTACGAGCAGTACTTC. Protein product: CASTPGQPTKKLTYEQYF.

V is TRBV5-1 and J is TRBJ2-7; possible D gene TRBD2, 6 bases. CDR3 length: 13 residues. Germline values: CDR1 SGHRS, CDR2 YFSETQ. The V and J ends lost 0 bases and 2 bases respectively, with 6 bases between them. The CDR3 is CASSLGGTYEQYF. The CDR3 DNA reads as TGCGCCAGCAGCTTGGGCGGGACCTACGAGCAGTACTTC.

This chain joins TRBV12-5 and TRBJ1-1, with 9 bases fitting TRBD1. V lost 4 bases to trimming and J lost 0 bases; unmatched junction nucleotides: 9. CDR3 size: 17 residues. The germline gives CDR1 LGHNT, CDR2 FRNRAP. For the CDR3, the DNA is TGTGCTAGTGGTTCATCGGACAGGGGAAACATGAACACTGAAGCTTTCTTT. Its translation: CASGSSDRGNMNTEAFF.

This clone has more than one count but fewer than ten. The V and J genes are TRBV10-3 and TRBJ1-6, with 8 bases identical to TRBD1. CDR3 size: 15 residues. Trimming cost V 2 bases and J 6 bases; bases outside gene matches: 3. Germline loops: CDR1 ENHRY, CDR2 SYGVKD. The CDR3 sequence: CAISEGQGGNSPLHF. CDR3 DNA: TGTGCCATCAGTGAGGGACAGGGCGGTAATTCACCCCTCCACTTT.

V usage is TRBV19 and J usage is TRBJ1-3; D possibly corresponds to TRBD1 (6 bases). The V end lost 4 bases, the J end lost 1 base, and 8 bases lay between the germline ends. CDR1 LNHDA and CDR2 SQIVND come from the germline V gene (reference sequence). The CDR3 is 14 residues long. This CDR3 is CASSTGVSGNTIYF. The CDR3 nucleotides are TGTGCCAGTAGTACAGGGGTGTCTGGAAACACCATATATTTT.

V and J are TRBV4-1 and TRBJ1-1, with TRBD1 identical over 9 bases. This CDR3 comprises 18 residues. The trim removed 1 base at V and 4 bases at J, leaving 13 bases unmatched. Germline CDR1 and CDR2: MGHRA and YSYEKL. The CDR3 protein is CASSQAAGTGRLGTEAFF. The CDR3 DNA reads TGCGCCAGCAGCCAAGCGGCCGGGACAGGGCGACTCGGCACTGAAGCTTTCTTT.

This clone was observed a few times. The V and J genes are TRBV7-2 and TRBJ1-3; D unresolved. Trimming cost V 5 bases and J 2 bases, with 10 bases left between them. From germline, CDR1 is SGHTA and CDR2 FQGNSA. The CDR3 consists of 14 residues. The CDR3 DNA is TGTGCCAGCAGCGTTTTAAATGCTGGAAACACCATATATTTT. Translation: CASSVLNAGNTIYF.